This is a list of T cell receptor beta chains from one sample in a study of T cell clones after liver transplantation. Only in-frame clones appear in the TCRdb table, and some are missing; sequencing was by immunoSEQ multiplex PCR. Counted here are around 75,000 clones, 84% occurring once; the ten biggest clones make up under 2.5%. The sequenced sample was CD4+ T cells from blood, obtained roughly 48 months after liver transplant. All receptors derive from a human patient who received a liver transplant. Some T cells may be the graft donor's. The CDR3 runs from the conserved cysteine through the conserved F or W. A D gene is named only where the DNA matches it firmly. Size is stated for part of the rows, as once, few or many counts, or as a class when the clone is expanded.

v_gene,d_gene,j_gene,abundance,CDR3nt,CDR3aa
TRBV6-5,NA,TRBJ1-5,NA,TGTGCCAGCAGTTACGGGAGAAATCAGCCCCAGCATTTT,CASSYGRNQPQHF
TRBV7-7,NA,TRBJ2-7,NA,TGTGCTAGCAAACCGTACCCCGTGGGGCAGTACGAGCAGTACTTC,CASKPYPVGQYEQYF
TRBV5-1,NA,TRBJ2-5,NA,TGCGCCAGCAGCCGTAGGGAGGAGGAGACCCAGTACTTC,CASSRREEETQYF
TRBV7-9,NA,TRBJ2-3,NA,TGTGCCAGCAGCTTGAGGGCCCCTGGGGCAGATACGCAGTATTTT,CASSLRAPGADTQYF
TRBV4-2,NA,TRBJ2-5,NA,TGTGCCAGCAGCCAAGAGGTAGATACAGAGACCCAGTACTTC,CASSQEVDTETQYF
TRBV9,TRBD2,TRBJ2-7,NA,TGTGCCAGCAGTTCTCTAGCGGGGGCCTCCTACGAGCAGTACTTC,CASSSLAGASYEQYF
TRBV5-4,NA,TRBJ1-1,NA,TGTGCCAGCAGCCCCCAGGGGAAGAACACTGAAGCTTTCTTT,CASSPQGKNTEAFF
TRBV21-1,NA,TRBJ2-3,NA,TGTGCCAGCAGCAAACTCCTGGCGGGGGGCAAAGATACGCAGTATTTT,CASSKLLAGGKDTQYF
TRBV9,NA,TRBJ2-7,NA,TGTGCCAGCAGCGTTAACGCAGAGACCTACGAGCAGTACTTC,CASSVNAETYEQYF
TRBV30,NA,TRBJ2-2,NA,TGTGCCTGGAGTGTTTTGATGGAGGGGGCCTACACCGGGGAGCTGTTTTTT,CAWSVLMEGAYTGELFF
TRBV6-4,NA,TRBJ2-2,NA,TGTGCCAGCAGACCGACAGGCGGCCTCCCCGGGGAGCTGTTTTTT,CASRPTGGLPGELFF
TRBV28,NA,TRBJ1-1,NA,TGTGCCAGCAGTTCCAGGAGAGCGGACACTGAAGCTTTCTTT,CASSSRRADTEAFF
TRBV18,NA,TRBJ2-4,NA,TGTGCCAGCTCACCGATGAAAAAAGCGGACATTCAGTACTTC,CASSPMKKADIQYF
TRBV18,TRBD1,TRBJ1-2,NA,TGTGCCAGCTCACCACCGGACAGGGGGCAGGACTATGGCTACACCTTC,CASSPPDRGQDYGYTF
TRBV9,NA,TRBJ2-1,once,TGTGCCAGCAGCGACCTTTTCAATGAGCAGTTCTTC,CASSDLFNEQFF
TRBV30,NA,TRBJ1-3,NA,TGTGCCTGGACCTCGGGGCTTTCCTTCTCTGGAAACACCATATATTTT,CAWTSGLSFSGNTIYF
TRBV5-1,NA,TRBJ1-1,NA,TGCGCCAGCAGCTTAGGGTCCCACCTGTCTGGGAAAGCTTTCTTT,CASSLGSHLSGKAFF
TRBV10-1,NA,TRBJ1-4,NA,TGCGCCAGCAGCCCTTCAGGGCCAACTAATGAAAAACTGTTTTTT,CASSPSGPTNEKLFF
TRBV7-9,TRBD1,TRBJ2-7,few,TGTGCCAGCAGCTTAGGGGGACAGGCAAACTACGAGCAGTACTTC,CASSLGGQANYEQYF